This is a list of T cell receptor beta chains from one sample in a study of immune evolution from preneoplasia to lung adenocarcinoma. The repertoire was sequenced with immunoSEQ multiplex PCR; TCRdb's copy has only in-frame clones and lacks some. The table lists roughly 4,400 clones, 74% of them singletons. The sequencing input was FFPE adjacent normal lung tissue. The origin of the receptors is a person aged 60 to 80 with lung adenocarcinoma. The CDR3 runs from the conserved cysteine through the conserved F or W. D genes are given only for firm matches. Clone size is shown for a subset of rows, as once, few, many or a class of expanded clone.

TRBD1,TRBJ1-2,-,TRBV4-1,CASSQLDRNYGYTF,TGCGCCAGCAGCCAATTGGACAGGAACTATGGCTACACCTTC
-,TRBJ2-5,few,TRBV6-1,CASSVHPLTSERGTQYF,TGTGCCAGCAGTGTTCACCCATTAACCTCCGAGAGGGGGACCCAGTACTTC
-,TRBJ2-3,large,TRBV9,CASSVAPEADTQYF,TGTGCCAGCAGCGTAGCCCCGGAGGCAGATACGCAGTATTTT
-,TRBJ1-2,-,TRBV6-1,CASSDGHKDGYTF,TGTGCCAGCAGTGACGGACATAAGGATGGCTACACCTTC
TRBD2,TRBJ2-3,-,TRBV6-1,CASSEWSSGKTDTQYF,TGTGCCAGCAGTGAATGGTCTAGCGGGAAGACAGATACGCAGTATTTT
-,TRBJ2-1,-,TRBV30,CAWSVVTSRGYNEQFF,TGTGCCTGGAGTGTGGTGACCTCAAGAGGCTACAATGAGCAGTTCTTC
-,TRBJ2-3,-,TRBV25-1,CASEGTGLADTQYF,TGTGCCAGCGAGGGGACGGGATTGGCAGATACGCAGTATTTT
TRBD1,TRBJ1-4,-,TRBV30,CAWSGGNNEKLFF,TGTGCCTGGTCAGGGGGGAATAATGAAAAACTGTTTTTT
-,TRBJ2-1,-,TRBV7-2,CASSHDARGGGSNEQFF,TGTGCCAGCAGCCACGACGCACGGGGCGGCGGCTCGAATGAGCAGTTCTTC
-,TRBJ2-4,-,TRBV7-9,CASSPTLGQGLDIQYF,TGTGCCAGCAGCCCCACACTAGGGCAGGGACTGGACATTCAGTACTTC
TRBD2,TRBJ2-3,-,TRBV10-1,CASSDGLAGSTDTQYF,TGCGCCAGCAGTGATGGTCTAGCGGGAAGCACAGATACGCAGTATTTT
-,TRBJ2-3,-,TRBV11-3,CASSLVASTDTQYF,TGTGCCAGCAGCTTAGTCGCCAGCACAGATACGCAGTATTTT
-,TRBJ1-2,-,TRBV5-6,CASSLWGDYGYTF,TGTGCCAGCAGCTTGTGGGGTGACTATGGCTACACCTTC
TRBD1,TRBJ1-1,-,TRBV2,CASSAGDRKAFF,TGTGCCAGCAGTGCTGGGGACAGGAAAGCTTTCTTT
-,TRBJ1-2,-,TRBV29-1,CSVDRTVDYGYTF,TGCAGCGTAGATAGGACAGTCGATTATGGCTACACCTTC
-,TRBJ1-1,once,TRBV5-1,CASSPAGGYTEAFF,TGCGCCAGCAGCCCTGCAGGCGGGTACACTGAAGCTTTCTTT
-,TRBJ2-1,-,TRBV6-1,CASSELVMNSYNEQFF,TGTGCCAGCAGTGAATTGGTTATGAACTCCTACAATGAGCAGTTCTTC
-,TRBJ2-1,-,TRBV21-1,CASTRGAISYNEQFF,TGTGCCAGCACCCGGGGAGCCATCTCCTACAATGAGCAGTTCTTC
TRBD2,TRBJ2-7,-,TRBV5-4,CASSPPGLVGEQYF,TGTGCCAGCAGCCCACCGGGACTAGTTGGTGAGCAGTACTTC
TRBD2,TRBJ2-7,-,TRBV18,CASSPGTSRSGEQYF,TGTGCCAGCTCACCAGGGACTAGCCGCTCAGGGGAGCAGTACTTC
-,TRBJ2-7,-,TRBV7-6,CASSLAPEPKREQYF,TGTGCCAGCAGCTTAGCGCCTGAACCAAAGAGGGAGCAGTACTTC
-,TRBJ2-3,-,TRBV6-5,CASSWNGNTQYF,TGTGCCAGCAGTTGGAACGGAAATACGCAGTATTTT
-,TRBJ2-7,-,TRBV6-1,CASSESRGYSYEQYF,TGTGCCAGCAGTGAATCGCGTGGGTACTCCTACGAGCAGTACTTC
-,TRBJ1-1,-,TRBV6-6,CASSYSDTEAFF,TGTGCCAGCAGTTACTCGGACACTGAAGCTTTCTTT
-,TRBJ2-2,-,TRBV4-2,CASSQDATGELFF,TGTGCCAGCAGCCAAGATGCCACCGGGGAGCTGTTTTTT
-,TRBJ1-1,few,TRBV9,CASSVGGDRTEAFF,TGTGCCAGCAGCGTAGGGGGCGATCGCACTGAAGCTTTCTTT
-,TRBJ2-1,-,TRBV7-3,CASSMVNGAYNEQFF,TGTGCCAGCAGCATGGTCAACGGAGCCTACAATGAGCAGTTCTTC
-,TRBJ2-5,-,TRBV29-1,CSGNRRELWGGETQYF,TGCAGCGGGAACCGCAGAGAACTGTGGGGTGGGGAGACCCAGTACTTC
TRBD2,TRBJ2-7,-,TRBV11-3,CASSAGGDSYEQYF,TGTGCCAGCAGCGCCGGGGGGGATTCCTACGAGCAGTACTTC
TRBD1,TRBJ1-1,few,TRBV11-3,CASTQVRERQGNTEAFF,TGTGCCAGCACCCAAGTCAGGGAACGACAGGGGAACACTGAAGCTTTCTTT
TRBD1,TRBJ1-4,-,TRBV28,CASRPTGGGEKLFF,TGTGCCAGCAGACCTACAGGGGGCGGGGAAAAACTGTTTTTT
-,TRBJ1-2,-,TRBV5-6,CASSLFGAMDGYTF,TGTGCCAGCAGCTTGTTCGGGGCGATGGATGGCTACACCTTC
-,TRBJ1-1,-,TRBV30,CAWTSWGLNTEAFF,TGTGCCTGGACCTCTTGGGGGCTTAACACTGAAGCTTTCTTT
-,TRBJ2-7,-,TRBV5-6,CASSLYGREYEQYF,TGTGCCAGCAGCTTGTACGGGAGAGAGTACGAGCAGTACTTC
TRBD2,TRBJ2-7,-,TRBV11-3,CASRVSGSVFDEQYF,TGTGCCAGCAGGGTTAGCGGGAGTGTGTTTGACGAGCAGTACTTC
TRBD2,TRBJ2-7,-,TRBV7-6,CASSPLGSGGEQYF,TGTGCCAGCAGCCCTTTAGGCAGCGGGGGGGAGCAGTACTTC
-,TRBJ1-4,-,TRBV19,CASSIMGGQGEKLFF,TGTGCCAGTAGTATAATGGGGGGGCAAGGAGAAAAACTGTTTTTT